This entry is about one TCR beta chain. As yet, its antigen is unknown. Using immunoSEQ multiplex PCR, the repertoire was profiled, and TCRdb retains in-frame clones only, with some absent. Of 110,000 to 150,000 clones in the sample, 89% are singletons; the top ten hold 2.5% to 3.5%. The sample is drawn from a study of T cell responses to AZD1222 COVID-19 vaccine. General study findings and limits: An increase in Spike-specific TCR breadth and depth was observed after two AZD1222 doses.

The V end lost 5 bases, the J end lost 11 bases, and 12 bases lay between the germline ends. This CDR3 contains 11 residues. Looked up from germline, CDR1 is SGHVS and CDR2 is FQNEAQ. The sequencing here drew on peripheral blood, taken on day 0 of AZD1222 vaccination. The rearrangement joins TRBV7-8 to TRBJ1-1, with unresolved D. The receptor comes from an adult in good health. This CDR3 is CASSPAFQAFF. CDR3 nucleotide sequence: TGTGCCAGCAGCCCCGCCTTCCAGGCTTTCTTT.